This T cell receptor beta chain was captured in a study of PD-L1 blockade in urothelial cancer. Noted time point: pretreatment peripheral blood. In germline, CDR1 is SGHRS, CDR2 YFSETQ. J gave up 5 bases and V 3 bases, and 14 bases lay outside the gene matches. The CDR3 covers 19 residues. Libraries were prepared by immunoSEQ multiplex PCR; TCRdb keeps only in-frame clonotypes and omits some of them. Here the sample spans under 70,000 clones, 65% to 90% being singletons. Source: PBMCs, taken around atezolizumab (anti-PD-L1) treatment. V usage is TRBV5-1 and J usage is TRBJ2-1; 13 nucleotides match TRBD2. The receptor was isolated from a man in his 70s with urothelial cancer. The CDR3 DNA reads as TGCGCCAGCAGCTCTCGGGGTTCAGGGGGACTAGCGGGAAACAATGAGCAGTTCTTC. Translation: CASSSRGSGGLAGNNEQFF.